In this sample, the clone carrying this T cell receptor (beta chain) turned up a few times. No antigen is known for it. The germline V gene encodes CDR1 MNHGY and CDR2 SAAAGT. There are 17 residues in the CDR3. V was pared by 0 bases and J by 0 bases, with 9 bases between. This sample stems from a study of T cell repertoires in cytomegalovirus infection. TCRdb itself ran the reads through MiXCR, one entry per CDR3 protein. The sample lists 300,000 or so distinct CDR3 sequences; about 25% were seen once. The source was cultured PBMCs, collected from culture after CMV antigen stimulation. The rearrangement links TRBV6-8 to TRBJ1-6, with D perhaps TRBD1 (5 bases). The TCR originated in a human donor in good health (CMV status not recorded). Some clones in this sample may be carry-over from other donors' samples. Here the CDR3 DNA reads TGTGCCAGCAGTTACTCGACAGCGAGCTCCTATAATTCACCCCTCCACTTT. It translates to CASSYSTASSYNSPLHF.